These T cell receptor beta chains were read from a single sample in a study of blood T cell repertoires in COVID-19. This table comes from immunoSEQ multiplex PCR, and its TCRdb copy is limited to in-frame clones, with some not included. The sample shows approximately 230,000 clones, around 85% of them seen only once. Sequences were obtained from peripheral blood. These receptors originate from a woman between 35 and 50 years old with active or convalescent COVID-19. CDR3s include the opening cysteine and the closing phenylalanine or tryptophan. A D gene is named only where the DNA matches it firmly. Clone size is given for some rows only: seen once, a few or many times, or a class if the clone is expanded.

j_gene: TRBJ1-1; d_gene: .; v_gene: TRBV5-1; abundance: .; CDR3nt: TGCGCCAGCAGCTTGTTCGCGACAGCAGACACTGAAGCTTTCTTT; CDR3aa: CASSLFATADTEAFF
j_gene: TRBJ1-1; d_gene: TRBD1; v_gene: TRBV5-1; abundance: few; CDR3nt: TGCGCCAGCAGCTTTTCACAGGGGTGGACTGAAGCTTTCTTT; CDR3aa: CASSFSQGWTEAFF
j_gene: TRBJ2-1; d_gene: .; v_gene: TRBV7-3; abundance: .; CDR3nt: TGTGCCAGCAGCTTAACTCGGGACTCCTACAATGAGCAGTTCTTC; CDR3aa: CASSLTRDSYNEQFF
j_gene: TRBJ2-2; d_gene: .; v_gene: TRBV28; abundance: once; CDR3nt: TGTGCCAGCACCGAGACCCGGGGTGGTACCGGGGAGCTGTTTTTT; CDR3aa: CASTETRGGTGELFF
j_gene: TRBJ1-1; d_gene: .; v_gene: TRBV6-1; abundance: .; CDR3nt: TGTGCCAGCAGTGAAGAGGCAGCCCCGGGCACTGAAGCTTTCTTT; CDR3aa: CASSEEAAPGTEAFF
j_gene: TRBJ1-2; d_gene: .; v_gene: TRBV2; abundance: .; CDR3nt: TGTGCCAGCAGTGACAGCTATGGCTACACCTTC; CDR3aa: CASSDSYGYTF
j_gene: TRBJ2-3; d_gene: TRBD2; v_gene: TRBV6-1; abundance: .; CDR3nt: TGTGCCAGCAGTGATGTCGGTAGCGGGGGTACAGATACGCAGTATTTT; CDR3aa: CASSDVGSGGTDTQYF
j_gene: TRBJ1-6; d_gene: .; v_gene: TRBV5-5; abundance: .; CDR3nt: TGTGCCAGCAGCAATATCCCCGGGAGGGACCGGGGTTCACCCCTCCACTTT; CDR3aa: CASSNIPGRDRGSPLHF
j_gene: TRBJ1-5; d_gene: .; v_gene: TRBV18; abundance: .; CDR3nt: TGTGCCAGCTCACCCTACGACAATAGCAATCAGCCCCAGCATTTT; CDR3aa: CASSPYDNSNQPQHF
j_gene: TRBJ1-1; d_gene: .; v_gene: TRBV2; abundance: .; CDR3nt: TGTGCCAGCAGTGAACAGGGCTTGCTGAACACTGAAGCTTTCTTT; CDR3aa: CASSEQGLLNTEAFF
j_gene: TRBJ1-1; d_gene: .; v_gene: TRBV6-1; abundance: many; CDR3nt: TGTGCCAGCAGTGCGGCAGGGGAGTTCTCGACGGCAGACACTGAAGCTTTCTTT; CDR3aa: CASSAAGEFSTADTEAFF
j_gene: TRBJ2-3; d_gene: TRBD2; v_gene: TRBV11-1; abundance: once; CDR3nt: TGTGCCAGCAGCTTATTGACTAGCGGGGGGGCTGATACGCAGTATTTT; CDR3aa: CASSLLTSGGADTQYF
j_gene: TRBJ2-1; d_gene: TRBD1; v_gene: TRBV11-3; abundance: .; CDR3nt: TGTGCCAGCAGCTTAGGCGGACAGGGGGGCCACAATGAGCAGTTCTTC; CDR3aa: CASSLGGQGGHNEQFF
j_gene: TRBJ1-6; d_gene: TRBD1; v_gene: TRBV19; abundance: many; CDR3nt: TGTGCCAGTAGCCCTAGGCACAGGGGGGCCTATAATTCACCCCTCCACTTT; CDR3aa: CASSPRHRGAYNSPLHF
j_gene: TRBJ1-2; d_gene: TRBD1; v_gene: TRBV4-1; abundance: .; CDR3nt: TGCGCCAGCAGCCAGGCCCCAACAGGGGGCCCCTATGGCTACACCTTC; CDR3aa: CASSQAPTGGPYGYTF
j_gene: TRBJ1-3; d_gene: .; v_gene: TRBV19; abundance: once; CDR3nt: TGTGCCAGTAGTGCTTCAGGTGGGCTAGCCTCTGGAAACACCATATATTTT; CDR3aa: CASSASGGLASGNTIYF
j_gene: TRBJ1-5; d_gene: TRBD1; v_gene: TRBV18; abundance: .; CDR3nt: TGTGCCAGCTCACCATGGGCGACAGGGGATCAGCCCCAGCATTTT; CDR3aa: CASSPWATGDQPQHF
j_gene: TRBJ2-3; d_gene: .; v_gene: TRBV18; abundance: .; CDR3nt: TGTGCCAGCTCACCATATAGCGGAGGCACAGATACGCAGTATTTT; CDR3aa: CASSPYSGGTDTQYF
j_gene: TRBJ1-2; d_gene: TRBD1; v_gene: TRBV28; abundance: .; CDR3nt: TGTGCCAGCAGTGATCCCGGGACAGGCAACTATGGCTACACCTTC; CDR3aa: CASSDPGTGNYGYTF
j_gene: TRBJ2-3; d_gene: TRBD1; v_gene: TRBV2; abundance: once; CDR3nt: TGTGCCAGCAGCAGGACAGGGGTCGCAGATACGCAGTATTTT; CDR3aa: CASSRTGVADTQYF